The clone carrying this TCR beta chain came up a few times. What it binds is not known. One entry per CDR3 protein results from TCRdb running MiXCR on the 5' RACE reads. This sample carries approximately 620,000 distinct CDR3 sequences, 8.6% of them seen once, and the ten largest clones take about 0.98%. This entry belongs to a study of identical twins. General study points: Part of the zero-insertion signal could reflect confounding by invariant MAIT and iNKT cells.

Trimming removed 3 bases from V and 6 bases from J; junction bases left unmatched: 5. The germline V gene has CDR1 SQVTM and CDR2 ANQGSEA. The CDR3 runs 12 residues. These data were also reused for a study on yellow fever vaccine responses in identical twins.

Sequencing used PBMCs. The sequence came from a woman younger than 30 in good health. This chain links TRBV29-1 with TRBJ2-7; 7 nucleotides align to TRBD2. CDR3 DNA sequence: TGCAGCGTTGACCCGGGAGGTACCGAGCAGTACTTC. Its translation: CSVDPGGTEQYF.